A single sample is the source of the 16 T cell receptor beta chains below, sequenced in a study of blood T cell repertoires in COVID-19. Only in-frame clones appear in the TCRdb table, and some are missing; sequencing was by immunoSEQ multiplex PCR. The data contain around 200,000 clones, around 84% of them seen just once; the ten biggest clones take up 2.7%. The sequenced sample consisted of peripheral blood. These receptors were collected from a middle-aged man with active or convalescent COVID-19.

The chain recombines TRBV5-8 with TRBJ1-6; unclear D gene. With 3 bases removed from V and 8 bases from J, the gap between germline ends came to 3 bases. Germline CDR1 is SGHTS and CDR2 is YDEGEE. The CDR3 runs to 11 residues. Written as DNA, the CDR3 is TGTGCCAGCAGCTCTGATTCACCCCTCCACTTT. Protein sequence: CASSSDSPLHF.

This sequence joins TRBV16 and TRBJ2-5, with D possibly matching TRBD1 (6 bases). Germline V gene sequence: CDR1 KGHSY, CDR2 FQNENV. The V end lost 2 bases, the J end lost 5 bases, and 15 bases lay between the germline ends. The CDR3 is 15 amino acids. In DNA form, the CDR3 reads TGTGCCAGCAGCCAAAAAACGGACAGTTGGGAGACCCAGTACTTC. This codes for CASSQKTDSWETQYF. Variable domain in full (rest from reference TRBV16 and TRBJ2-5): GEEVAQTPKHLVRGEGQKAKLYCAPIKGHSYVFWYQQVLKNEFKFLISFQNENVFDETGMPKERFSAKCLPNSPCSLEIQATKLEDSAVYFCASSQKTDSWETQYFGPGTRLLVL.

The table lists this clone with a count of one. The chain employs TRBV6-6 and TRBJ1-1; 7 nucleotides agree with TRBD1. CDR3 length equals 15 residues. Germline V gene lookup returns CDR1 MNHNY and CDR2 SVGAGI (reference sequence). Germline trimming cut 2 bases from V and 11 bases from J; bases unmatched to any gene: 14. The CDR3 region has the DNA TGTGCCAGCAGTTACGCCACTTGGACAGGTGACATGGCTTTCTTT. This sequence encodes CASSYATWTGDMAFF.

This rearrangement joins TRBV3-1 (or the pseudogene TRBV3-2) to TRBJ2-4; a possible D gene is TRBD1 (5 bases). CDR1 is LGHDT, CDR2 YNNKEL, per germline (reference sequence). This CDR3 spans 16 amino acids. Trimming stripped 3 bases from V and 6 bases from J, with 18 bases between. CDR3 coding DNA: TGTGCCAGCAGCCATTACGAAGGGGCGATGCGAAACATTCAGTACTTC. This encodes CASSHYEGAMRNIQYF.

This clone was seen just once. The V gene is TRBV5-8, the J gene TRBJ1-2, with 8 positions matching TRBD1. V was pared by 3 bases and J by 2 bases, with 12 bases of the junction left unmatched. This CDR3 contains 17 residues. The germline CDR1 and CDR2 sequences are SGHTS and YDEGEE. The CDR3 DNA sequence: TGTGCCAGCAGCTACCGACAGGGGCGCACAATCAACTATGGCTACACCTTC. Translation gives CASSYRQGRTINYGYTF. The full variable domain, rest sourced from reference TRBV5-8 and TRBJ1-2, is EAGVTQSPTHLIKTRGQQATLRCSPISGHTSVYWYQQALGLGLQFLLWYDEGEERNRGNFPPRFSGRQFPNYSSELNVNALELEDSALYLCASSYRQGRTINYGYTFGSGTRLTVV.

The CDR3: CASSQGQQYSNQPQHF. DNA of the CDR3: TGTGCCAGCAGCCAAGGGCAACAATATAGCAATCAGCCCCAGCATTTT. This chain links TRBV4-2 with TRBJ1-5; D call uncertain. Germline V gene lookup returns CDR1 LGHNA and CDR2 YNFKEQ. CDR3 size: 16 residues. The V end was cut by 1 base, the J end by 0 bases, with 10 bases between.

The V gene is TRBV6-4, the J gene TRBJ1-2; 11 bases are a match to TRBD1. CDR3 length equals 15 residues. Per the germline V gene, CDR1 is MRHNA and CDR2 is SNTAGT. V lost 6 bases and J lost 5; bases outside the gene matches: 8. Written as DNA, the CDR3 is TGTGCCAGCAGAGAGGAGGACAGGGGGCCTTATGGCTACACCTTC. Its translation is CASREEDRGPYGYTF.

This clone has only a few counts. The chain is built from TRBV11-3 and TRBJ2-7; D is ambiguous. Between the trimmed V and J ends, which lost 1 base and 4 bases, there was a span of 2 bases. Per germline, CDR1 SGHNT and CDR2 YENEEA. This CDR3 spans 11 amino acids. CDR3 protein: CASSLAYEQYF. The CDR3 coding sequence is TGTGCCAGCAGCTTAGCTTACGAGCAGTACTTC.

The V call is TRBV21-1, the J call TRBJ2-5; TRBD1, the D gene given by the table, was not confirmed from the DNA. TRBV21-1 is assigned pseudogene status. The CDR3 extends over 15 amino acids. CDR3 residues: CASSKVGTGLETQYF. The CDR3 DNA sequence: TGTGCCAGCAGCAAAGTGGGGACAGGGTTAGAGACCCAGTACTTC.

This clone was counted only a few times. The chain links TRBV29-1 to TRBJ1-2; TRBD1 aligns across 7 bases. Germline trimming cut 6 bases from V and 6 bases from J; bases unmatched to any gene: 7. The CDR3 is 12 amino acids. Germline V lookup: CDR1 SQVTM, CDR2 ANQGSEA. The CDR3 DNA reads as TGCAGCGTAAGGGACAGCTTAAATGGCTACACCTTC. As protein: CSVRDSLNGYTF.

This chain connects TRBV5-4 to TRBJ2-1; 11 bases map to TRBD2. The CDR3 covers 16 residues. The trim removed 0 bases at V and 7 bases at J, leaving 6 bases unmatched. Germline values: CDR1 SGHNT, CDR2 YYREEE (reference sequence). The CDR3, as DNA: TGTGCCAGCAGCTTGGGTGATAGCGGGGGGGCTAATGAGCAGTTCTTC. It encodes CASSLGDSGGANEQFF.

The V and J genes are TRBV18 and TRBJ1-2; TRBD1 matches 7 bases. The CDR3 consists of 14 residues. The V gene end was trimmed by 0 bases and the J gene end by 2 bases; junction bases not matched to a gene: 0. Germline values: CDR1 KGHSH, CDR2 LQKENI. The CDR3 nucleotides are TGTGCCAGCTCACCACCGACAGGGAACTATGGCTACACCTTC. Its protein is CASSPPTGNYGYTF.

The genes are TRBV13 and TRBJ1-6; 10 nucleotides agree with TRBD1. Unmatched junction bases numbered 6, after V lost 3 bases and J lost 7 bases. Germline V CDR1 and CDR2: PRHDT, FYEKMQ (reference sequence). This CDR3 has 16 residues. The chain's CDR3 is CASSFSGTGVNSPLHF. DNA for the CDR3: TGTGCCAGCAGCTTCTCCGGGACAGGGGTGAATTCACCCCTCCACTTT.

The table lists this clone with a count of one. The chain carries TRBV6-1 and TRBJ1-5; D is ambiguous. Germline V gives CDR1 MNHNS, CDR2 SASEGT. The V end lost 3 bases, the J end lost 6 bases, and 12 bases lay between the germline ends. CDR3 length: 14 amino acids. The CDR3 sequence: CASSDLREAQPQHF. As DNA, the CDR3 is TGTGCCAGCAGTGATTTGCGTGAGGCTCAGCCCCAGCATTTT.

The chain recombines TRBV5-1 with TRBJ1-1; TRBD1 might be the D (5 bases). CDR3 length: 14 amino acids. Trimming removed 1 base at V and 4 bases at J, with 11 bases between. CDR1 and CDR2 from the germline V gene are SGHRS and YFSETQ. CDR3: CASSLQGLGTEAFF. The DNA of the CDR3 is TGCGCCAGCAGCTTGCAGGGATTGGGCACTGAAGCTTTCTTT.

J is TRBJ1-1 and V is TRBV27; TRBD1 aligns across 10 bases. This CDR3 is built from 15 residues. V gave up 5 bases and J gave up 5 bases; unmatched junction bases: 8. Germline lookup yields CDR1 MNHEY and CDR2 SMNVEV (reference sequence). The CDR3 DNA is TGTGCCAGCAGTCCCGGGGACAGGGGAGCTACTGAAGCTTTCTTT. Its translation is CASSPGDRGATEAFF.